A selection of T cell receptor beta chains follows, all from one sample in a study of shared clonotypes between healthy human individuals. The repertoire was sequenced with immunoSEQ multiplex PCR; TCRdb's copy has only in-frame clones and lacks some. The data contain around 1.5 million clones, about 98% of them seen just once; the ten biggest clones take up about 0.45%. Sequences were obtained from naive CD4+ T cells sorted from blood. These receptors were obtained from a man aged 25 to 40 in good health. Each CDR3 is given with its conserved first and last residue. The D gene is left open where the match is weak. Expanded clones get a size class; other rows say once, few or many, or leave the size out.

NA	TRBV28	TRBJ2-1	NA	CASNTGLYSYNEQFF	TGTGCCAGCAACACCGGACTATACTCCTACAATGAGCAGTTCTTC
NA	TRBV28	TRBJ2-7	NA	CASTSRSLEQYF	TGTGCCAGCACTTCCCGGAGTCTCGAGCAGTACTTC
NA	TRBV5-4	TRBJ2-7	TRBD2	CASSPGLAGNEQYF	TGTGCCAGCAGCCCCGGACTAGCGGGAAACGAGCAGTACTTC
NA	TRBV5-1	TRBJ2-1	NA	CASSLGTYNEQFF	TGCGCCAGCAGCTTGGGAACCTACAATGAGCAGTTCTTC
NA	TRBV14	TRBJ2-7	NA	CASSQRTEQYF	TGTGCCAGCAGCCAACGAACCGAGCAGTACTTC
NA	TRBV29-1	TRBJ2-1	NA	CSVDTGDSYNEQFF	TGCAGCGTTGATACGGGGGACTCCTACAATGAGCAGTTCTTC
NA	TRBV6-5	TRBJ2-2	NA	CATSGGVGELFF	TGTGCCACCTCCGGGGGTGTCGGGGAGCTGTTTTTT
NA	TRBV6-1	TRBJ2-5	TRBD1	CASSGAGTGVTQYF	TGTGCCAGCAGTGGGGCCGGGACAGGGGTGACCCAGTACTTC
NA	TRBV5-1	TRBJ2-7	NA	CASSLDGGGTPYEQYF	TGCGCCAGCAGCTTGGATGGTGGCGGAACCCCCTACGAGCAGTACTTC
once	TRBV6-1	TRBJ1-5	NA	CASSERGYDQPQHF	TGTGCCAGCAGTGAGAGGGGGTACGATCAGCCCCAGCATTTT